These 27 T cell receptor beta chains originate from one sample sequenced in a study of a mutant IDH1 vaccine in newly diagnosed glioma. Their antigens are not known. This sample's time point: week 5, during vaccination. Vaccinated patients received 300 ug of mutant IDH1 20-mer peptide per dose, with topical imiquimod. TCRdb keeps only in-frame clones here, not all; method: immunoSEQ multiplex PCR. The table lists 35,000 to 45,000 clones, roughly four fifths of them singletons. The sample here was PBMCs, taken from a glioma patient whose treatment included an IDH1 peptide vaccine. The source of these receptors is a man over 45 with glioma.

The CDR3 sequence: CASSLWTVNTEAFF. The CDR3 DNA follows: TGCGCCAGCAGCCTGTGGACGGTGAACACTGAAGCTTTCTTT. This chain joins TRBV5-1 and TRBJ1-1; D unclear. CDR3 length equals 14 residues. Trimming removed 4 bases from V and 0 bases from J, with 10 bases in between. The germline gives CDR1 SGHRS, CDR2 YFSETQ.

Concerning this clone: Other DNA variants within this sample encode the same CDR3. The J gene is TRBJ2-3, the V gene TRBV19; D remains ambiguous. Looked up from germline, CDR1 is LNHDA and CDR2 is SQIVND (reference sequence). The germline V and J ends were trimmed by 5 bases and 1 base, with 4 bases remaining between them. This CDR3 is built from 12 residues. DNA for the CDR3: TGTGCCAGTAGTCCGGGCACAGATACGCAGTATTTT. This codes for CASSPGTDTQYF.

There are a few counts of this clone. The chain links TRBV20-1 to TRBJ1-1; D uncertain. Germline CDR1 and CDR2: DFQATT and SNEGSKA (reference sequence). Trimming left V 7 bases short and J 4 bases short, with 10 bases between. The CDR3 consists of 11 residues. This CDR3 is CSVGAFTEAFF. Here the CDR3 DNA reads TGCAGTGTGGGAGCTTTCACTGAAGCTTTCTTT.

This chain joins TRBV6-1 and TRBJ2-7; 10 bases match TRBD1. Germline loops: CDR1 MNHNS, CDR2 SASEGT. This CDR3 comprises 14 residues. The J segment lost 3 bases and the V segment lost 6 bases, leaving 5 bases of the junction unmatched. The CDR3 protein is CASSFGTGDYEQYF. CDR3 DNA sequence: TGTGCCAGCAGCTTTGGGACAGGGGACTACGAGCAGTACTTC.

The chain uses TRBV9 and TRBJ1-2; tentatively, D is TRBD1 (5 bases). The CDR3 totals 12 residues. Trimming shortened V by 7 bases and J by 8 bases, and 15 bases separated the two germline ends. The V gene's germline CDR1 is SGDLS and CDR2 YYNGEE. The CDR3 nucleotides read TGTGCCAGCGCGAGGGAGGGGTCCGGCTACACCTTC. Translated: CASAREGSGYTF.

The rearrangement links TRBV2 to TRBJ2-7; D possibly corresponds to TRBD1 (6 bases). Trimming stripped 7 bases from V and 4 bases from J, with 17 bases between. This CDR3 spans 14 amino acids. CDR1 is SNHLY, CDR2 FYNNEI, per germline. In nucleotides, the CDR3 is TGTGCCAGCAACATCGAGGGGGTCCCTTACGAGCAGTACTTC. Its protein is CASNIEGVPYEQYF.

V is TRBV7-2 and J is TRBJ2-7; the D is unclear. Trimming pared 5 bases from V and 3 bases from J, leaving 11 bases between. CDR3 size: 13 residues. The V gene's germline CDR1 is SGHTA and CDR2 FQGNSA. DNA of the CDR3: TGTGCCAGCAGCCCCCAGGAAGACTACGAGCAGTACTTC. Protein sequence: CASSPQEDYEQYF.

In its sample, this clone was seen once. V gene TRBV7-3 combines with J gene TRBJ2-1, with D possibly matching TRBD1 (6 bases). The CDR3 is made up of 13 amino acids. The V end was cut by 2 bases, the J end by 10 bases, with 12 bases between. Germline V gene data show CDR1 as SGHTA and CDR2 as FQGTGA. CDR3 sequence reads: CASSLPGEREQFF. CDR3 coding DNA: TGTGCCAGCAGCTTACCAGGGGAAAGGGAGCAGTTCTTC.

This clone came up once. J is TRBJ1-2 and V is TRBV2; unclear D gene. Germline V gene sequence: CDR1 SNHLY, CDR2 FYNNEI. The CDR3 is 13 residues long. V lost 4 bases, J lost 0 bases, and 6 bases lay in between. The CDR3 protein is CASSASPNYGYTF. CDR3 DNA sequence: TGTGCCAGCAGTGCGTCACCTAACTATGGCTACACCTTC.

This clone turned up a few times. V and J are TRBV30 and TRBJ1-2, with D maybe TRBD1 (5 bases). V gave up 0 bases and J gave up 1 base, with 12 bases separating them. There are 15 residues in the CDR3. Germline CDR1 GTSNPN, CDR2 SVGIG (reference sequence). The CDR3 coding sequence is TGTGCCTGGAGTGTCACAGGAGGCCTTAACTATGGCTACACCTTC. It translates to CAWSVTGGLNYGYTF.

J is TRBJ1-4 and V is TRBV11-2, with 9 bases that match TRBD1. The CDR3 totals 15 residues. From germline, CDR1 is SGHAT and CDR2 FQNNGV. V gave up 5 bases and J gave up 7 bases; unmatched junction bases: 8. CDR3 region: CASSPEGQGFEKLFF. The CDR3 coding sequence is TGTGCCAGCAGCCCAGAGGGACAGGGATTTGAAAAACTGTTTTTT.

The CDR3 region has the DNA TGCGCCAGCAGCCAAGGATCGGGGGGTCCCGGGGAGCTGTTTTTT. This gives the protein CASSQGSGGPGELFF. The genes are TRBV4-1 and TRBJ2-2; 7 positions match TRBD2. There are 15 residues in the CDR3. J gave up 6 bases and V 1 base, and 5 bases lay outside the gene matches. In germline, CDR1 is MGHRA, CDR2 YSYEKL.

This clone was detected only a few times. The CDR3 reads CAISDAARGGEQFF. For the CDR3, the DNA is TGTGCCATCAGTGACGCCGCCCGGGGCGGTGAGCAGTTCTTC. V gene TRBV10-3 combines with J gene TRBJ2-1; possibly TRBD1 or TRBD2 for D (5 bases each). CDR1 and CDR2 from the germline V gene are ENHRY and SYGVKD. Between the trimmed V and J ends, which lost 3 bases and 9 bases, there was a span of 15 bases. This CDR3 contains 14 residues.

The chain employs TRBV6-1 and TRBJ1-1; the D is unclear. The CDR3 has 14 amino acids. V was trimmed by 4 bases and J by 0 bases, leaving 9 bases between them. Looked up from germline, CDR1 is MNHNS and CDR2 is SASEGT. The CDR3 DNA follows: TGTGCCAGCAGTGTAGAGCCCATGAACACTGAAGCTTTCTTT. It codes for CASSVEPMNTEAFF.

The rearrangement joins TRBV6-4 to TRBJ2-1, with TRBD2 matching over 10 bases. CDR3 length: 15 amino acids. Trimming at V came to 4 bases and at J to 9 bases, leaving 9 bases not matched to a gene. Germline CDR1 and CDR2: MRHNA and SNTAGT. CDR3 protein: CASSAGLAGVGEQFF. CDR3 coding DNA: TGTGCCAGCAGTGCGGGTCTAGCGGGAGTGGGTGAGCAGTTCTTC.

This chain connects TRBV4-1 to TRBJ2-1; D may be TRBD1 (6 bases). Germline CDR1 MGHRA, CDR2 YSYEKL. V was trimmed by 3 bases and J by 1 base, leaving 7 bases between them. CDR3 size: 14 residues. CDR3 loop: CASSQTGSYNEQFF. CDR3 nucleotides: TGCGCCAGCAGCCAGACAGGATCCTACAATGAGCAGTTCTTC.

The V and J genes are TRBV9 and TRBJ1-1; D uncertain. The V end was cut by 7 bases, the J end by 2 bases, with 15 bases between. Germline assignment: CDR1 SGDLS and CDR2 YYNGEE. The CDR3 extends over 14 amino acids. In DNA, the CDR3 is TGTGCCAGCGGGGAACACTTAGGAAACACTGAAGCTTTCTTT. Its protein is CASGEHLGNTEAFF. Combining the CDR3 with reference TRBV9 and TRBJ1-1 gives the whole variable domain DSGVTQTPKHLITATGQRVTLRCSPRSGDLSVYWYQQSLDQGLQFLIQYYNGEERAKGNILERFSAQQFPDLHSELNLSSLELGDSALYFCASGEHLGNTEAFFGQGTRLTVV.

This chain uses TRBV11-2 with TRBJ2-7, with 8 bases aligning to TRBD2. This CDR3 is built from 15 residues. CDR1 and CDR2 (germline): SGHAT, FQNNGV. V lost 5 bases to trimming and J lost 1 base; unmatched junction nucleotides: 7. The CDR3 DNA reads as TGTGCCAGCAGCCGTGGGACTAGTCGATCCTACGAGCAGTACTTC. Its protein product is CASSRGTSRSYEQYF.

This chain uses TRBV21-1 with TRBJ2-7; TRBD2, the D gene given by the table, was not confirmed from the DNA. TRBV21-1 is a pseudogene locus. CDR3 length: 10 residues. This CDR3 reads CASSIVGQYF. The CDR3 coding sequence is TGTGCCAGCAGCATTGTCGGGCAGTACTTC.

The genes are TRBV18 and TRBJ1-3, with a possible D match to TRBD1 (5 bases). V dropped 5 bases and J dropped 6 bases, with 11 bases sitting between them. The length of the CDR3 is 13 residues. CDR1 is KGHSH, CDR2 LQKENI, per germline. CDR3 region: CASSSDSLNTIYF. CDR3 nucleotides: TGTGCCAGCTCATCCGACAGCCTAAACACCATATATTTT. Together with reference TRBV18 and TRBJ1-3, the CDR3 gives the full variable domain: NAGVMQNPRHLVRRRGQEARLRCSPMKGHSHVYWYRQLPEEGLKFMVYLQKENIIDESGMPKERFSAEFPKEGPSILRIQQVVRGDSAAYFCASSSDSLNTIYFGEGSWLTVV.

The V and J genes are TRBV5-4 and TRBJ2-5; 8 bases agree with TRBD1. The trim removed 0 bases at V and 4 bases at J, leaving 8 bases unmatched. The CDR3 has 16 residues. Germline CDR1 reads SGHNT; CDR2 reads YYREEE (reference sequence). The CDR3 sequence: CASSLEVTGARETQYF. The CDR3 DNA follows: TGTGCCAGCAGCTTGGAAGTGACAGGGGCTCGAGAGACCCAGTACTTC.

The J gene is TRBJ1-1, the V gene TRBV7-2, with D perhaps TRBD1 (5 bases). Trimming cost V 1 base and J 4 bases, with 10 bases left between them. The CDR3 is 14 amino acids. The germline CDR1 and CDR2 sequences are SGHTA and FQGNSA. CDR3 sequence (DNA): TGTGCCAGCAGCTTAGACCCGAGGGGCACTGAAGCTTTCTTT. Encoded protein: CASSLDPRGTEAFF.

CDR3 loop: CASSPQNSIEYQETQYF. The CDR3 DNA sequence: TGTGCCAGCTCACCACAAAACTCCATTGAGTACCAAGAGACCCAGTACTTC. This sequence joins TRBV18 and TRBJ2-5; D unclear. The V end was cut by 1 base, the J end by 0 bases, with 15 bases between. The CDR3 spans 17 residues. The germline CDR1 and CDR2 sequences are KGHSH and LQKENI.

The sample holds a few counts of this clone. The chain is built from TRBV7-6 and TRBJ1-6; D call uncertain. The V and J ends lost 3 bases and 10 bases respectively, with 10 bases between them. Germline assignment: CDR1 SGHVS and CDR2 FNYEAQ. The CDR3 loop spans 13 amino acids. CDR3 nucleotide sequence: TGTGCCAGCAGCTTTAACCCTATGTCACCCCTCCACTTT. Translating gives CASSFNPMSPLHF.

The chain uses TRBV10-3 and TRBJ2-3; the match to TRBD2 covers 12 bases. J gave up 8 bases and V 5 bases, and 5 bases lay outside the gene matches. The CDR3 runs 14 residues. Germline CDR1 is ENHRY and CDR2 is SYGVKD. The CDR3 reads CAISRLAGVATQYF. The CDR3 coding sequence is TGTGCCATCAGTAGACTAGCGGGGGTTGCTACGCAGTATTTT.

The chain has TRBV18 and TRBJ1-1, with TRBD1 matching 8 bases. V dropped 2 bases and J dropped 1; count of bases not matched to a gene: 6. This CDR3 comprises 16 residues. Germline CDR1 is KGHSH and CDR2 is LQKENI. CDR3 DNA: TGTGCCAGCTCACCAATTGGGCAGGGGGCGAACACTGAAGCTTTCTTT. Protein: CASSPIGQGANTEAFF.

The CDR3 here is CASSLVGSQGTEAFF. CDR3 DNA sequence: TGTGCCAGCAGCTTAGTGGGCAGCCAGGGCACTGAAGCTTTCTTT. The rearrangement uses TRBV7-6 and TRBJ1-1; tentatively, D is TRBD1 (5 bases). CDR1 SGHVS and CDR2 FNYEAQ come from the germline V gene. The V and J ends lost 1 base and 4 bases respectively, with 13 bases between them. The CDR3 length is 15 residues.